Each of the 15 T cell receptor delta chains below was sequenced from the same sample in a study of Vδ1+ human thymocytes. General study points: In the thymus, TRG and TRD repertoires looked highly polyclonal with Gaussian CDR3 lengths.

These receptors lack a known antigen. RNA was extracted from the cells and then reverse transcribed. Multiplex PCR used pooled V-gene forward primers and a constant-region reverse primer to amplify CDR3s. TCRdb reapplied CATT to the multiplex PCR reads. The sample has 50,000 to 60,000 delta-chain clones; roughly 15% are singletons. Material: Vdelta1+ gamma-delta thymocytes from the thymus. Subset in this sample: FACS-sorted CD3+ TCRalphabeta- TCRVdelta1+ TCRVdelta2- thymocytes. The receptor source for this set is a girl less than two years old who had congenital heart surgery.

The chain links TRAV29/DV5 to TRDJ1; D remains ambiguous. V was shortened by 0 bases and J by 2 bases, with 23 bases between the two germline ends. There are 18 residues in the CDR3. Germline V gene data show CDR1 as NSMFDY and CDR2 as ISSIKDK. In nucleotides, the CDR3 is TGTGCAGCAAGCGGACGCGGTGAGAACTCAGCTGTTACCGATAAACTCATCTTT. It encodes CAASGRGENSAVTDKLIF. Based on the CDR3 plus reference TRAV29/DV5 and TRDJ1, the full variable domain is DQQVKQNSPSLSVQEGRISILNCDYTNSMFDYFLWYKKYPAEGPTFLISISSIKDKNEDGRFTVFLNKSAKHLSLHIVPSQPGDSAVYFCAASGRGENSAVTDKLIFGKGTRVTVEP.

The chain recombines TRDV1 with TRDJ1, with 8 bases identical to TRDD3. CDR1 is TSWWSYY, CDR2 QGS, per germline. The CDR3 covers 16 residues. V was pared by 1 base and J by 3 bases, with 7 bases of the junction left unmatched. Here the CDR3 DNA reads TGTGCTCTTGGGGAACGGGGATACAACCACCCCGATAAACTCATCTTT. Translated, it gives CALGERGYNHPDKLIF.

The chain links TRDV1 to TRDJ1; 8 nucleotides align to TRDD3. CDR3 length: 22 residues. Trimming removed 0 bases from V and 3 bases from J; junction bases left unmatched: 24. CDR1 and CDR2 (germline): TSWWSYY, QGS. The CDR3 is CALGELDFLRGDKCCYADKLIF. Written as DNA, the CDR3 is TGTGCTCTTGGGGAACTCGATTTCCTGCGGGGGGATAAATGTTGTTATGCCGATAAACTCATCTTT.

The table lists this clone with a count of one. The chain joins TRDV1 to TRDJ1; 10 nucleotides align to TRDD3. Trimming removed 2 bases from V and 0 bases from J; junction bases left unmatched: 24. Germline CDR1 is TSWWSYY and CDR2 is QGS. This CDR3 contains 23 residues. CDR3 in DNA: TGTGCTCTTGGGGAAGCCCCCCTCCTTCCTCTGTTGGGGGATACTGAGGACACCGATAAACTCATCTTT. Translated: CALGEAPLLPLLGDTEDTDKLIF.

The chain combines TRDV1 with TRDJ1; TRDD3 matches at 8 bases. Germline V lookup: CDR1 TSWWSYY, CDR2 QGS. The junction had 15 bases not matched to a gene; V was cut back by 0 bases and J by 0 bases. The CDR3 totals 20 residues. CDR3 in DNA: TGTGCTCTTGGGGAACTCCGCCTGTGGGGGATTCCCGCGTACACCGATAAACTCATCTTT. Translating it yields CALGELRLWGIPAYTDKLIF.

This clone was counted only a few times. The gene calls are TRDV1 and TRDJ1; 8 bases are a match to TRDD3. V shed 0 bases, J shed 2 bases, and the junction held 14 bases outside the gene matches. This CDR3 is 19 amino acids long. The germline gives CDR1 TSWWSYY, CDR2 QGS. The CDR3 protein is CALGELRGPPGGTTDKLIF. As DNA, the CDR3 is TGTGCTCTTGGGGAACTAAGGGGTCCGCCTGGGGGAACAACCGATAAACTCATCTTT.

To note about this clone: Its ends do not fully match the called genes, so a read error is possible. V gene TRDV1 combines with J gene TRDJ1; the match to TRDD3 covers 7 bases. CDR1 is TSWWSYY and CDR2 is QGS in the germline V gene. CDR3 length: 18 amino acids. The CDR3, as DNA: TGTGCTCTTGAGGAACCCCCGGGGGTACTGGGGACGCACCATAAACTCATCTTT. Translation: CALEEPPGVLGTHHKLIF.

This clone has only a few counts. J is TRDJ1 and V is TRDV1; TRDD3 might be the D (5 bases). V lost 4 bases to trimming and J lost 0 bases, with 15 bases between them. Germline-derived CDR1 and CDR2 are TSWWSYY and QGS. This CDR3 has 16 residues. CDR3 sequence (DNA): TGTGCTCTTGGGGGAAACCGGGGGCGATACACCGATAAACTCATCTTT. It translates to CALGGNRGRYTDKLIF.

This clone has just a few counts. The chain couples TRDV1 to TRDJ1; D perhaps matches TRDD3 (8 bases). This CDR3 region has 20 residues. Per the germline V gene, CDR1 is TSWWSYY and CDR2 is QGS. Trimming took off 5 bases at V and 0 bases at J, with 28 bases between the two ends. The CDR3 sequence is CALGNGLPSLLGGDTDKLIF. Written as DNA, the CDR3 is TGTGCTCTTGGGAACGGCCTTCCTTCCTTACTGGGGGGGGACACCGATAAACTCATCTTT.

V usage is TRDV1 and J usage is TRDJ1; TRDD3 matches 10 bases. The V and J ends lost 3 bases and 7 bases, in that order; junction bases with no gene match: 26. The CDR3 spans 21 residues. Germline-derived CDR1 and CDR2 are TSWWSYY and QGS. This chain's CDR3 is CALGDTLYVPSHYWGIGKLIF. The CDR3 DNA reads as TGTGCTCTTGGGGATACCTTATACGTACCTTCACATTACTGGGGGATCGGTAAACTCATCTTT.

The sample holds a few counts of this clone. The chain employs TRDV1 and TRDJ1, with a tentative D call TRDD3 (5 bases). CDR3 length: 17 residues. Germline V gene sequence: CDR1 TSWWSYY, CDR2 QGS. Trimming stripped 0 bases from V and 0 bases from J, with 14 bases between. The CDR3 DNA reads as TGTGCTCTTGGGGAACTACTCCCCTCTGGGCACACCGATAAACTCATCTTT. It codes for CALGELLPSGHTDKLIF.

This clone occurred a few times. The rearrangement joins TRDV1 to TRDJ1; possibly TRDD3 for D (6 bases). The CDR3 has 18 residues. CDR1 is TSWWSYY, CDR2 QGS, per germline. V lost 5 bases and J lost 0, with 22 bases in between. The CDR3 sequence is CALGSSSSWGQYTDKLIF. CDR3 coding DNA: TGTGCTCTTGGGTCTTCGTCCTCCTGGGGACAGTACACCGATAAACTCATCTTT.

V and J are TRDV1 and TRDJ1, with no clear D. V was trimmed by 0 bases and J by 4 bases, leaving 15 bases between them. The CDR3 totals 16 residues. Germline V CDR1 and CDR2: TSWWSYY, QGS. As DNA, the CDR3 is TGTGCTCTTGGGGAACTTGGCCCGTACAGAGGCGATAAACTCATCTTT. Protein: CALGELGPYRGDKLIF.

In its sample, this clone was seen a few times. The chain couples TRDV1 to TRDJ1; TRDD3 is a possible D gene (6 bases). CDR1 and CDR2 (germline): TSWWSYY, QGS. This CDR3 region has 22 residues. Trimming took 0 bases from V and 0 from J, leaving 29 bases between them. The DNA for the CDR3 is TGTGCTCTTGGGGAACTCTTACCTACTAGAGGGGGACCCCCTCGTTACACCGATAAACTCATCTTT. Amino acid sequence: CALGELLPTRGGPPRYTDKLIF.

This clone showed up just a few times. This rearrangement joins TRDV1 to TRDJ1; D gene ambiguous. Germline V gives CDR1 TSWWSYY, CDR2 QGS. Trimming left V 4 bases short and J 0 bases short, with 21 bases between. The CDR3 is 18 residues long. CDR3: CALGVPNTSKTYTDKLIF. The CDR3 nucleotides read TGTGCTCTTGGGGTTCCGAACACATCCAAAACGTACACCGATAAACTCATCTTT.